The clone carrying this TCR beta chain was detected only once. Libraries were prepared by immunoSEQ multiplex PCR; TCRdb keeps only in-frame clonotypes and omits some of them. The data show roughly 410,000 clones, with about 89% seen just once and over 2% held by the top ten. The V gene's germline CDR1 is SNHLY and CDR2 FYNNEI. V lost 6 bases, J lost 0 bases, and 12 bases lay in between. The CDR3 has 14 amino acids. The record originates from a study of blood T cell repertoires in COVID-19. The overall study: Sites in the United States, Italy and Spain provided acute and convalescent COVID-19 samples. The cDNA or gDNA used as material had been derived from T cells, B-cell-depleted T cells, or PBMCs.

Sequencing was performed on peripheral blood. V usage is TRBV2 and J usage is TRBJ2-7; D is ambiguous. This receptor was identified in a woman aged 55 to 70 with COVID-19, enrolled during active disease. The CDR3 sequence: CASSDFSLSYEQYF. CDR3 DNA sequence: TGTGCCAGCAGCGACTTCAGCCTCTCCTACGAGCAGTACTTC. The full variable domain, its missing parts supplied by reference TRBV2 and TRBJ2-7, is EPEVTQTPSHQVTQMGQEVILRCVPISNHLYFYWYRQILGQKVEFLVSFYNNEISEKSEIFDDQFSVERPDGSNFTLKIRSTKLEDSAMYFCASSDFSLSYEQYFGPGTRLTVT.